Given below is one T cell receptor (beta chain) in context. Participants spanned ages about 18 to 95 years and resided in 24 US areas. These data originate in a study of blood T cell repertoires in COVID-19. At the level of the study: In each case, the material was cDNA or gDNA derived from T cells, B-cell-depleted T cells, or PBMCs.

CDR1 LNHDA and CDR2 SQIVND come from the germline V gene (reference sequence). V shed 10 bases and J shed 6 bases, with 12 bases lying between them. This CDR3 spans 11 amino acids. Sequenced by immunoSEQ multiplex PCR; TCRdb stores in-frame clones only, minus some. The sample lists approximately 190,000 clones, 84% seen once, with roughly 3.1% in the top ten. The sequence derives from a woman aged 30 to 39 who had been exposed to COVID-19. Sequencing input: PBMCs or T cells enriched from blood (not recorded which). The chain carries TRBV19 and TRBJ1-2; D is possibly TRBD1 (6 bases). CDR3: CATMDRHGYTF. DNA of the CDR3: TGTGCCACCATGGACAGACATGGCTACACCTTC. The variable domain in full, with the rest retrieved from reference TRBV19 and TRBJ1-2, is DGGITQSPKYLFRKEGQNVTLSCEQNLNHDAMYWYRQDPGQGLRLIYYSQIVNDFQKGDIAEGYSVSREKKESFPLTVTSAQKNPTAFYLCATMDRHGYTFGSGTRLTVV.